The TCR beta chain under discussion was sequenced for a study of shared clonotypes between healthy human individuals. Study background: In total, the donors were a couple of women and a few men aged 18 to 49.

Sequencing used immunoSEQ multiplex PCR; TCRdb keeps in-frame clones, though not all of them. The data contain some 2,100,000 clones, approximately 94% of them singletons. HIV-negative, healthy adults without recent acute infections or vaccinations were the donors. Study findings and constraints: Depth of sequencing was expected to influence donor clonotype sharing. Despite large depth, sorted-subset datasets appeared incompletely sequenced.

The CDR3 contains 15 residues. Germline assignment: CDR1 MNHNS and CDR2 SASEGT. Worth noting for this clone: Its antigen is not known. The junction differs from germline at one of its ends, possibly a read error.

V and J are TRBV6-1 and TRBJ1-6, with TRBD1 as a possible D gene (6 bases). The source of this sequence is a man aged 18 to 30 in good health. The material sequenced was naive CD4+ T cells sorted from blood. Subset indicated: CD45RA+ positively selected. The CDR3 spells CASSIRTVNNPPLHF. For the CDR3, the DNA is TGTGCCAGCAGTATCCGGACAGTTAATAATCCACCCCTCCACTTT.